Below are 23 T cell receptor beta chains sequenced from a single sample in a study of identical twins (dated by TCRdb to about 2016). The receptor library was made with 5' RACE. Sequencing took place on an Illumina HiSeq 2000. The public reads were run again by TCRdb, first through fastp at Q25 and then through MiXCR, and only productive beta chains were kept. Entries that share a CDR3 protein sequence are merged under the most common genes and DNA. The sample table lists approximately 670,000 distinct CDR3 sequences, around 6% of them with a count of one. The ten largest account for approximately 2% of the sample. Sequenced: naive T cells sorted from blood. What this sample's cell subset or site label stands for: cells isolated with a human naive T-cell isolation kit. The receptors stem from a man aged 18 to 29 in good health.

This clonotype was detected ten times or more. The rearrangement uses TRBV5-1 and TRBJ2-7, with 8 positions matching TRBD1. CDR3 length: 15 residues. The germline gives CDR1 SGHRS, CDR2 YFSETQ. With 0 bases clipped from V and 0 bases from J, the junction kept 2 bases outside the gene matches. CDR3 loop: CASSLGTGPSYEQYF. The DNA of the CDR3 is TGCGCCAGCAGCTTGGGGACAGGGCCCTCCTACGAGCAGTACTTC.

V is TRBV6-5 and J is TRBJ1-2; D is unclear. Germline V CDR1 and CDR2: MNHEY, SVGAGI. Trimming took 4 bases from V and 7 from J, leaving 10 bases between them. CDR3 length: 12 amino acids. The CDR3 loop reads CASSSLGSGYTF. The CDR3, as DNA: TGTGCCAGCAGTTCCCTCGGGAGTGGCTACACCTTC.

The V gene is TRBV11-1, the J gene TRBJ2-2, with 9 positions matching TRBD1. The germline CDR1 and CDR2 sequences are SGHAT and FQDESV (reference sequence). The CDR3 runs 18 residues. The ends lost 4 bases at V and 1 base at J; junction bases unmatched: 10. In DNA, the CDR3 is TGTGCCAGCAGCTCAAGACAGGGGGGGTCCCTGAACACCGGGGAGCTGTTTTTT. It specifies CASSSRQGGSLNTGELFF.

The table lists this clonotype with a few counts. The chain has TRBV5-1 and TRBJ1-1, with D possibly being TRBD1 (5 bases). Germline assignment: CDR1 SGHRS and CDR2 YFSETQ. The length of the CDR3 is 14 residues. Trimming removed 1 base at V and 5 bases at J, with 12 bases between. CDR3 DNA sequence: TGCGCCAGCAGCTTGCTTGGGGGGGAAACTGAAGCTTTCTTT. It yields the protein CASSLLGGETEAFF.

This clonotype turned up a few times. The CDR3 DNA sequence: TGCAGCGTTTTAATCCAGGCCATGAACACTGAAGCTTTCTTT. It codes for CSVLIQAMNTEAFF. The rearrangement joins TRBV29-1 to TRBJ1-1; D call uncertain. The V and J ends lost 5 bases and 0 bases respectively, with 13 bases between them. Germline V gene lookup returns CDR1 SQVTM and CDR2 ANQGSEA. The CDR3 loop spans 14 amino acids.

This clonotype was counted only a few times. The rearrangement uses TRBV19 and TRBJ2-7; TRBD1 or TRBD2 may be the D gene (5 bases each). Trimming left V 5 bases short and J 0 bases short, with 8 bases between. CDR1 is LNHDA, CDR2 SQIVND, per germline (reference sequence). The CDR3 runs to 13 residues. The CDR3 spells CASSWGCSYEQYV. The DNA of the CDR3 is TGTGCCAGTAGTTGGGGGTGCTCCTACGAGCAGTACGTC.

As to this clonotype: A read error is possible here, since a much larger clone lies one base away. The chain carries TRBV12-3 or TRBV12-4 and TRBJ2-2; no clear D. Trimming left V 8 bases short and J 5 bases short, with 6 bases between. The CDR3 consists of 11 residues. For the CDR3, the DNA is TGTGCCAGCGGCCGGACCGGGGAGCTGTTTTTT. The encoded protein is CASGRTGELFF.

This rearrangement joins TRBV24-1 to TRBJ2-1; no definite D call. The CDR3 runs to 14 residues. Trimming shortened V by 4 bases and J by 0 bases, and 6 bases separated the two germline ends. Germline CDR1 is KGHDR and CDR2 is SFDVKD. The CDR3 DNA is TGTGCCACCAGTGACAGGAGCTCCTACAATGAGCAGTTCTTC. Protein: CATSDRSSYNEQFF.

About this clonotype itself: A much bigger clone sits one base away, suggesting this may be a read error. The conserved phenylalanine or tryptophan is not found at the CDR3 terminus, so this likely reflects a read error. This rearrangement joins TRBV4-3 to TRBJ2-5; 7 nucleotides agree with TRBD2. J lost 5 bases, V lost 0 bases, and 3 bases had no gene match. Germline values: CDR1 LGHNA, CDR2 YSLEER. The CDR3 loop spans 14 amino acids. The CDR3 coding sequence is TGCGCCAGCAGCCAAGATCGTAGCGGGGAGACCCAGTACTTG. Translation: CASSQDRSGETQYL.

This clonotype was counted a few times. The gene calls are TRBV28 and TRBJ2-1, with D possibly TRBD2 on 6 matching bases. This CDR3 comprises 17 residues. Per the germline V gene, CDR1 is MDHEN and CDR2 is SYDVKM. With 6 bases removed from V and 0 bases from J, the gap between germline ends came to 18 bases. This CDR3 reads CASSPPGTLSSYNEQFF. The DNA of the CDR3 is TGTGCCAGCAGCCCTCCCGGGACTTTGAGCTCCTACAATGAGCAGTTCTTC.

This clonotype showed up many times. The V and J genes are TRBV10-3 and TRBJ2-7; D call uncertain. The CDR3 covers 13 residues. The germline V gene encodes CDR1 ENHRY and CDR2 SYGVKD. V was pared by 10 bases and J by 0 bases, with 13 bases between. The CDR3 region is CATLQQSSYEQYF. The CDR3 nucleotides are TGTGCCACCCTCCAGCAGAGCTCCTACGAGCAGTACTTC.

This clonotype was seen at least ten times. The chain has TRBV6-1 and TRBJ2-3; D uncertain. V dropped 6 bases and J dropped 5 bases, with 12 bases sitting between them. Per germline, CDR1 MNHNS and CDR2 SASEGT. The CDR3 runs to 13 residues. CDR3 sequence reads: CASRAIYQDTQYF. The CDR3 DNA reads TGTGCCAGCAGGGCCATATATCAAGATACGCAGTATTTT.

This clonotype was found a few times. The chain uses TRBV6-5 and TRBJ1-3; tentative D call: TRBD1 (5 bases). Between the trimmed V and J ends, which lost 0 bases and 1 base, there was a span of 13 bases. Germline CDR1 is MNHEY and CDR2 is SVGAGI. The CDR3 runs 17 residues. DNA for the CDR3: TGTGCCAGCAGTTACTCCTCGGGACCGATGTCTGGAAACACCATATATTTT. This translates into CASSYSSGPMSGNTIYF.

This clonotype has more than one count but fewer than ten. V and J are TRBV4-1 and TRBJ1-5; no clear D gene. Germline CDR1 reads MGHRA; CDR2 reads YSYEKL. With 3 bases removed from V and 5 bases from J, the gap between germline ends came to 8 bases. The CDR3 extends over 13 amino acids. CDR3 DNA sequence: TGCGCCAGCAGCCATGGATTTTATCAGCCCCAGCATTTT. Its protein product is CASSHGFYQPQHF.

This clonotype was observed many times. V and J are TRBV4-3 and TRBJ2-5; D might be TRBD1 (6 bases). V was cut by 0 bases and J by 2 bases, with 13 bases left in between. This CDR3 is built from 16 residues. The V gene's germline CDR1 is LGHNA and CDR2 YSLEER. CDR3 coding DNA: TGCGCCAGCAGCCAAGATCTCAGCACAGGGCAAGAGACCCAGTACTTC. This translates into CASSQDLSTGQETQYF.

This clonotype has at least ten counts. The gene calls are TRBV20-1 and TRBJ2-1, with D hard to call. Trimming left V 0 bases short and J 0 bases short, with 9 bases between. Germline assignment: CDR1 DFQATT and CDR2 SNEGSKA (reference sequence). The CDR3 is made up of 15 amino acids. The chain's CDR3 is CSARDALRSYNEQFF. In DNA form, the CDR3 reads TGCAGTGCTAGAGATGCATTGCGCTCCTACAATGAGCAGTTCTTC.

This clonotype was seen many times. The rearrangement links TRBV12-3 or TRBV12-4 to TRBJ1-4; TRBD1 is a possible D gene (5 bases). The CDR3 has 15 amino acids. The germline V and J ends were trimmed by 3 bases and 8 bases, with 16 bases remaining between them. CDR3 bases: TGTGCCAGCAGTTTTGGGGGATCACGCTTCGAAAAACTGTTTTTT. It specifies CASSFGGSRFEKLFF.

In its sample, this clonotype was seen a few times. V usage is TRBV18 and J usage is TRBJ1-5, with D uncertain. V was pared by 4 bases and J by 0 bases, with 10 bases between. This CDR3 comprises 15 residues. Germline loops: CDR1 KGHSH, CDR2 LQKENI. The CDR3 sequence is CASSHNIHSNQPQHF. The DNA for the CDR3 is TGTGCCAGCTCACATAACATACATAGCAATCAGCCCCAGCATTTT.

The chain is built from TRBV5-1 and TRBJ2-3, with 7 bases lining up with TRBD2. The CDR3 has 18 residues. Germline lookup yields CDR1 SGHRS and CDR2 YFSETQ. The V and J ends lost 4 bases and 4 bases, in that order; junction bases with no gene match: 18. The CDR3 here is CASSPEGSGKKKADTQYF. CDR3 nucleotides: TGCGCCAGCAGCCCGGAGGGGAGCGGGAAAAAGAAGGCAGATACGCAGTATTTT.

This clonotype has at least ten counts. The CDR3: CASSEYPMTGVNTEAFF. CDR3 in DNA: TGTGCCAGCAGTGAATATCCCATGACAGGCGTTAACACTGAAGCTTTCTTT. The rearrangement links TRBV25-1 to TRBJ1-1; a weak D match, TRBD1 (6 bases). This CDR3 has 17 amino acids. Between the trimmed V and J ends, which lost 0 bases and 2 bases, there was a span of 16 bases. Germline CDR1 and CDR2: MGHDK and SYGVNS.

The V call is TRBV11-2, the J call TRBJ2-7, with 7 bases aligning to TRBD1. Trimming removed 5 bases from V and 4 bases from J; junction bases left unmatched: 11. The CDR3 is 15 amino acids. Germline V CDR1 and CDR2: SGHAT, FQNNGV. The CDR3 is CASSRPDRDGYEQYF. In nucleotides, the CDR3 is TGTGCCAGCAGCAGACCAGACAGGGATGGATACGAGCAGTACTTC.

This clonotype came up many times. The chain recombines TRBV6-1 with TRBJ1-1, with D possibly matching TRBD1 (5 bases). Germline CDR1 is MNHNS and CDR2 is SASEGT. With 3 bases removed from V and 1 base from J, the gap between germline ends came to 6 bases. The CDR3 is 13 residues long. This CDR3 reads CASSDTGNTEAFF. The DNA for the CDR3 is TGTGCCAGCAGTGACACAGGGAACACTGAAGCTTTCTTT.

This clonotype was seen ten or more times. The chain links TRBV20-1 to TRBJ2-5; the match to TRBD1 covers 11 bases. CDR1 and CDR2 (germline): DFQATT, SNEGSKA (reference sequence). The length of the CDR3 is 13 residues. V dropped 6 bases and J dropped 7; count of bases not matched to a gene: 7. The chain's CDR3 is CSAPGQGEVTQYF. The CDR3 nucleotides are TGCAGTGCCCCGGGACAGGGGGAAGTGACCCAGTACTTC.